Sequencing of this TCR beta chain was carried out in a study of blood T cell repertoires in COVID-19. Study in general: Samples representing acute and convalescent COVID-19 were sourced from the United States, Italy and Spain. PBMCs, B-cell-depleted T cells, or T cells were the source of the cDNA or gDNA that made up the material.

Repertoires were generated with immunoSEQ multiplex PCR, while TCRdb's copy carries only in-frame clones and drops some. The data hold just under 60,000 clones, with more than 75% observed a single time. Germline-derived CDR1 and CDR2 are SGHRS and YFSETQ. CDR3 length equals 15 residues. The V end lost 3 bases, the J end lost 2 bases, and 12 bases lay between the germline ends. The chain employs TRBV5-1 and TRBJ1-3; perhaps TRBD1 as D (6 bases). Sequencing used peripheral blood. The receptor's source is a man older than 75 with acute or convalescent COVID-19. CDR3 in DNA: TGCGCCAGCAGCTCTTCCGGGACAACTGGAAACACCATATATTTT. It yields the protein CASSSSGTTGNTIYF.